This note documents a single TCR beta chain sequence. Antigen: not known. This CDR3 has 17 residues. CDR1 and CDR2 from the germline V gene are SGHRS and YFSETQ. The J segment lost 4 bases and the V segment lost 3 bases, leaving 7 bases of the junction unmatched. The data were produced by immunoSEQ multiplex PCR, yet TCRdb's version contains in-frame clones alone and is incomplete. The sample holds tens of thousands of clones, around 93% seen once. The data derive from a study of circulating and synovial CD4+ cells in juvenile arthritis. Study-level points and caveats: Vbeta family usage analysis did not detect the pathogenic-like versus bulk difference. These repertoires were less diverse than bulk blood CD4 repertoires. Overlap with synovium rose as more T cells were sequenced.

Sequenced material: CD4+ T cells from blood. The chain uses TRBV5-1 and TRBJ2-1; the match to TRBD2 covers 13 bases. This sequence was found in a human donor with juvenile idiopathic arthritis. CDR3 loop: CASSSTLAGGMYNEQFF. The CDR3 DNA reads TGCGCCAGCAGCTCGACACTAGCGGGAGGGATGTACAATGAGCAGTTCTTC.